The rows below give T cell receptor beta chains drawn from one sample of a study of shared clonotypes between healthy human individuals. The protocol was immunoSEQ multiplex PCR, while the TCRdb copy is restricted to in-frame clones and leaves out a portion. This table holds about 1 million clones, 65% to 80% found once. Sequenced: memory CD4+ T cells sorted from blood. These receptors came from a man between 18 and 29 years old in good health. Both conserved end residues are part of each CDR3. The order of the fields is CDR3 protein, CDR3 DNA, J gene, D gene, V gene, clone size. A D gene is named only where the DNA matches it firmly. Clone size is given for some rows only: seen once, a few or many times, or a class if the clone is expanded.

CDR3 protein: CASSIDGSGRGETQYF
CDR3 DNA: TGCGCCAGCAGCATCGACGGTAGCGGGAGAGGAGAGACCCAGTACTTC
J gene: TRBJ2-5
D gene: TRBD2
V gene: TRBV5-1
clone size: -

CDR3 protein: CASSFGGQGVYEQYF
CDR3 DNA: TGTGCCAGCAGCTTTGGGGGCCAGGGAGTGTACGAGCAGTACTTC
J gene: TRBJ2-7
D gene: -
V gene: TRBV7-8
clone size: -

CDR3 protein: CATKDGSTDTQYF
CDR3 DNA: TGTGCCACCAAGGACGGATCCACAGATACGCAGTATTTT
J gene: TRBJ2-3
D gene: -
V gene: TRBV6-6
clone size: -

CDR3 protein: CASSPGTGRGFTGELFF
CDR3 DNA: TGTGCCAGCAGTCCCGGGACAGGGAGAGGTTTCACCGGGGAGCTGTTTTTT
J gene: TRBJ2-2
D gene: TRBD1
V gene: TRBV28
clone size: -

CDR3 protein: CASSPRLLSSYNEQFF
CDR3 DNA: TGTGCCAGCAGCCCCCGCTTACTCAGCTCCTACAATGAGCAGTTCTTC
J gene: TRBJ2-1
D gene: -
V gene: TRBV7-2
clone size: -

CDR3 protein: CASSTLAGGAQQYF
CDR3 DNA: TGTGCCAGTAGTACACTAGCGGGAGGTGCCCAGCAGTACTTC
J gene: TRBJ2-7
D gene: TRBD2
V gene: TRBV19
clone size: -

CDR3 protein: CASSPMSSAGTKNIQYF
CDR3 DNA: TGTGCCAGCAGCCCTATGTCCTCGGCAGGGACCAAAAACATTCAGTACTTC
J gene: TRBJ2-4
D gene: -
V gene: TRBV14
clone size: -

CDR3 protein: CASSVLAGANNEQFF
CDR3 DNA: TGTGCCAGCAGCGTCTTGGCGGGGGCAAACAATGAGCAGTTCTTC
J gene: TRBJ2-1
D gene: -
V gene: TRBV11-2
clone size: few

CDR3 protein: CASGQWGFRTFF
CDR3 DNA: TGTGCCAGTGGACAGTGGGGATTTCGGACTTTCTTT
J gene: TRBJ1-1
D gene: -
V gene: TRBV2
clone size: -

CDR3 protein: CATSRGGSEKLFF
CDR3 DNA: TGTGCCACCAGCAGGGGGGGTTCTGAAAAACTGTTTTTT
J gene: TRBJ1-4
D gene: -
V gene: TRBV15
clone size: -

CDR3 protein: CASRLTFQGGTDTQYF
CDR3 DNA: TGTGCCAGTAGGCTTACCTTTCAGGGGGGCACAGATACGCAGTATTTT
J gene: TRBJ2-3
D gene: TRBD1
V gene: TRBV19
clone size: -

CDR3 protein: CASSLEGSNEQFF
CDR3 DNA: TGTGCCAGCAGCTTAGAGGGGTCCAATGAGCAGTTCTTC
J gene: TRBJ2-1
D gene: -
V gene: TRBV11-3
clone size: -

CDR3 protein: CASSFYGRGTDTQYF
CDR3 DNA: TGTGCCAGCAGTTTCTACGGGAGAGGCACAGATACGCAGTATTTT
J gene: TRBJ2-3
D gene: -
V gene: TRBV27
clone size: -

CDR3 protein: CASKPQVGRGLAGTQYF
CDR3 DNA: TGTGCCAGTAAGCCCCAAGTGGGCAGGGGCCTAGCGGGTACGCAGTATTTT
J gene: TRBJ2-3
D gene: TRBD2
V gene: TRBV19
clone size: few

CDR3 protein: CASSLDILGANEKLFF
CDR3 DNA: TGTGCCAGCAGCTTAGATATTCTTGGTGCTAATGAAAAACTGTTTTTT
J gene: TRBJ1-4
D gene: -
V gene: TRBV7-9
clone size: -

CDR3 protein: CASSLVGGGSPLHF
CDR3 DNA: TGTGCCAGCAGTTTAGTAGGGGGTGGTTCACCCCTCCACTTT
J gene: TRBJ1-6
D gene: -
V gene: TRBV27
clone size: -

CDR3 protein: CASSQRDRVNSPLHF
CDR3 DNA: TGTGCCAGCAGTCAGCGGGACAGGGTAAATTCACCCCTCCACTTT
J gene: TRBJ1-6
D gene: TRBD1
V gene: TRBV28
clone size: -

CDR3 protein: CASSPHVQGNAEAFF
CDR3 DNA: TGTGCCAGCAGCCCGCACGTTCAGGGGAACGCTGAAGCTTTCTTT
J gene: TRBJ1-1
D gene: -
V gene: TRBV11-1
clone size: -

CDR3 protein: CASSFRGGFSNEQFF
CDR3 DNA: TGTGCCAGCAGCTTTCGGGGGGGCTTTTCCAATGAGCAGTTCTTC
J gene: TRBJ2-1
D gene: TRBD2
V gene: TRBV7-2
clone size: once

CDR3 protein: CASSLEDRGRGYTF
CDR3 DNA: TGTGCCAGCAGCTTAGAGGACAGGGGGCGAGGCTACACCTTC
J gene: TRBJ1-2
D gene: TRBD1
V gene: TRBV7-9
clone size: few

CDR3 protein: CASSLRHLYEQYF
CDR3 DNA: TGTGCCAGCAGCTTAAGGCATCTATACGAGCAGTACTTC
J gene: TRBJ2-7
D gene: -
V gene: TRBV7-2
clone size: -

CDR3 protein: CASSPGTASYTF
CDR3 DNA: TGTGCCAGCTCACCCGGGACAGCGAGCTACACCTTC
J gene: TRBJ1-2
D gene: TRBD1
V gene: TRBV18
clone size: few

CDR3 protein: CASSEGGGSTDTQYF
CDR3 DNA: TGTGCCAGCAGTGAAGGGGGCGGTAGCACAGATACGCAGTATTTT
J gene: TRBJ2-3
D gene: -
V gene: TRBV6-1
clone size: -

CDR3 protein: CASSLGHLIGEAFF
CDR3 DNA: TGTGCCAGCAGCTTAGGCCACCTAATCGGCGAAGCTTTCTTT
J gene: TRBJ1-1
D gene: -
V gene: TRBV11-2
clone size: few

CDR3 protein: CTSSQPNRGRSPADSSSTDTQYF
CDR3 DNA: TGCACCAGCAGCCAACCCAACAGGGGCCGGTCGCCAGCGGATTCCTCTAGCACAGATACGCAGTATTTT
J gene: TRBJ2-3
D gene: -
V gene: TRBV1
clone size: once

CDR3 protein: CASSLGGTAYGYTF
CDR3 DNA: TGCGCCAGCAGCTTGGGAGGGACAGCATATGGCTACACCTTC
J gene: TRBJ1-2
D gene: TRBD1
V gene: TRBV5-1
clone size: -

CDR3 protein: CASSPTNSNTGELFF
CDR3 DNA: TGTGCCAGCTCACCAACAAACAGCAACACCGGGGAGCTGTTTTTT
J gene: TRBJ2-2
D gene: -
V gene: TRBV18
clone size: -

CDR3 protein: CASSIAWDSAQHF
CDR3 DNA: TGTGCCAGTAGTATAGCTTGGGACAGCGCCCAGCATTTT
J gene: TRBJ1-5
D gene: TRBD1
V gene: TRBV19
clone size: few

CDR3 protein: CASSPGRNTEAFF
CDR3 DNA: TGCGCCAGCAGTCCGGGGCGGAACACTGAAGCTTTCTTT
J gene: TRBJ1-1
D gene: -
V gene: TRBV10-1
clone size: -

CDR3 protein: CASSAPGLATNEQYF
CDR3 DNA: TGTGCCAGCAGCGCCCCCGGACTAGCGACCAACGAGCAGTACTTC
J gene: TRBJ2-7
D gene: TRBD2
V gene: TRBV9
clone size: -

CDR3 protein: CASSLGTVYLHPTNEKLFF
CDR3 DNA: TGCGCCAGCAGCTTGGGGACAGTATACTTGCACCCAACTAATGAAAAACTGTTTTTT
J gene: TRBJ1-4
D gene: -
V gene: TRBV5-1
clone size: once

CDR3 protein: CASRDGNTGELFF
CDR3 DNA: TGTGCCAGCAGGGACGGGAACACCGGGGAGCTGTTTTTT
J gene: TRBJ2-2
D gene: -
V gene: TRBV6-5
clone size: -

CDR3 protein: CASRPRTSGSYNEQFF
CDR3 DNA: TGTGCCAGCAGACCTCGGACTAGCGGGAGCTACAATGAGCAGTTCTTC
J gene: TRBJ2-1
D gene: TRBD2
V gene: TRBV7-9
clone size: few

CDR3 protein: CASSGVGTSNSPLHF
CDR3 DNA: TGTGCCAGCAGCGGCGTCGGGACAAGCAATTCACCCCTCCACTTT
J gene: TRBJ1-6
D gene: -
V gene: TRBV6-1
clone size: few

CDR3 protein: CASSFTGASEQYF
CDR3 DNA: TGTGCCAGCAGCTTCACAGGGGCGAGCGAGCAGTACTTC
J gene: TRBJ2-7
D gene: TRBD1
V gene: TRBV5-5
clone size: -

CDR3 protein: CASSLDGGSRSDTQYF
CDR3 DNA: TGTGCCAGCAGCTTGGATGGGGGATCCCGCTCAGATACGCAGTATTTT
J gene: TRBJ2-3
D gene: -
V gene: TRBV5-6
clone size: -

CDR3 protein: CAISAQGLNTEAFF
CDR3 DNA: TGTGCCATCAGTGCACAGGGCCTTAACACTGAAGCTTTCTTT
J gene: TRBJ1-1
D gene: -
V gene: TRBV10-3
clone size: many

CDR3 protein: CASSKGVNTEAFF
CDR3 DNA: TGTGCCAGTTCCAAAGGAGTGAACACTGAAGCTTTCTTT
J gene: TRBJ1-1
D gene: -
V gene: TRBV19
clone size: few

CDR3 protein: CASTTKPTEGYGYTF
CDR3 DNA: TGTGCCAGCACCACAAAACCGACAGAAGGCTATGGCTACACCTTC
J gene: TRBJ1-2
D gene: -
V gene: TRBV5-4
clone size: -

CDR3 protein: CASMMRQDNVLTF
CDR3 DNA: TGTGCCAGTATGATGCGCCAGGACAACGTCCTGACTTTC
J gene: TRBJ2-6
D gene: -
V gene: TRBV19
clone size: -

CDR3 protein: CASSSGARGYTF
CDR3 DNA: TGTGCCAGCAGTTCGGGGGCACGGGGCTACACCTTC
J gene: TRBJ1-2
D gene: -
V gene: TRBV6-5
clone size: -

CDR3 protein: CASSPNWGTEAFF
CDR3 DNA: TGCGCCAGCAGCCCAAATTGGGGTACTGAAGCTTTCTTT
J gene: TRBJ1-1
D gene: -
V gene: TRBV5-1
clone size: -

CDR3 protein: CASRLGGLGNQPQHF
CDR3 DNA: TGTGCCAGCAGGCTGGGAGGGCTGGGCAATCAGCCCCAGCATTTT
J gene: TRBJ1-5
D gene: -
V gene: TRBV6-1
clone size: -

CDR3 protein: CASTEGPETQYF
CDR3 DNA: TGTGCCAGCACTGAGGGGCCGGAGACCCAGTACTTC
J gene: TRBJ2-5
D gene: -
V gene: TRBV2
clone size: -